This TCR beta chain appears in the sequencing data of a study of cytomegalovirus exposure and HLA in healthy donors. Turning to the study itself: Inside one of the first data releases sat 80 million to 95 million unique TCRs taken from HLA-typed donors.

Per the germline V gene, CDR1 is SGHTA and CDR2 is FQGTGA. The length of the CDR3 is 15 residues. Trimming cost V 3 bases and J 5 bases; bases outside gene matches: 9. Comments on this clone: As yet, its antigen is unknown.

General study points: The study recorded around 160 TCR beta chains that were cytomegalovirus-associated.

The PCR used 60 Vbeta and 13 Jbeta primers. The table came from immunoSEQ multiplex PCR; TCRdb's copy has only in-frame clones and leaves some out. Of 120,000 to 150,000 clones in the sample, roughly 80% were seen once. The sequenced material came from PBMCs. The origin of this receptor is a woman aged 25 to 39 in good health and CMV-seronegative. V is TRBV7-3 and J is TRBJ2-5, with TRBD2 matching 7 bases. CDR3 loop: CASSFGAGEGETQYF. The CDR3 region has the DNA TGTGCCAGCAGCTTTGGCGCGGGGGAGGGGGAGACCCAGTACTTC.